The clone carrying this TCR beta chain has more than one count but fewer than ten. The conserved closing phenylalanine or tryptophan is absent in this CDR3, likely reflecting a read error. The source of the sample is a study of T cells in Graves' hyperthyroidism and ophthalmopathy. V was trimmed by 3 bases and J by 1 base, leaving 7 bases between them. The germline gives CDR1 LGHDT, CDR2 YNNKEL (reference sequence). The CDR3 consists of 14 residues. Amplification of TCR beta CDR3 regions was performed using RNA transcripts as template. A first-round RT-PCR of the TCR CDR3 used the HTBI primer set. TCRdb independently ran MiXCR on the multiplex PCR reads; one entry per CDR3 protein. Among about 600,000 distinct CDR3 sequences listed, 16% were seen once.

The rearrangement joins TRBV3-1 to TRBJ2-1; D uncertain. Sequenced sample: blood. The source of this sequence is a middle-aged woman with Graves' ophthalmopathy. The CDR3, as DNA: TGTGCCAGCAGCCATGGTTTTTCCTACAATGAGCAGTTCCTC. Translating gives CASSHGFSYNEQFL.